This T cell receptor (beta chain) was profiled in a study of T cells in Graves' hyperthyroidism and ophthalmopathy. Study-wide results and caveats: Expanded thyroid clonotypes (above 0.001) were mostly also found in blood.

Amplification of TCR beta CDR3 regions used RNA as the template. A first-round RT-PCR of the TCR CDR3 used the HTBI primer set. Each CDR3 protein gets one entry after TCRdb re-called the multiplex PCR reads with MiXCR. Altogether 480,000 or so distinct CDR3 sequences are present, roughly 45% being singletons, with the ten largest covering about two fifths. There are 17 residues in the CDR3. Per germline, CDR1 ENHRY and CDR2 SYGVKD. V was clipped by 6 bases and J by 3 bases, with 24 bases between them. Comment on this clonotype: The antigen is undetermined.

The TCR was taken from an adult woman with Graves' disease, either hyperthyroidism or ophthalmopathy (not recorded which). Source material: peripheral blood or thyroid tissue (not recorded which). The chain carries TRBV10-3 and TRBJ2-7, with D possibly matching TRBD2 (7 bases). CDR3 amino acids: CAISGMQGSGINYEQYF. The DNA for the CDR3 is TGTGCCATCAGCGGTATGCAGGGGAGCGGGATAAACTACGAGCAGTACTTC.